This TCR beta chain was identified during a study of identical twins. TCRdb fed the 5' RACE reads into MiXCR, producing one record per CDR3 protein. The sample lists hundreds of thousands of distinct CDR3 sequences; less than 7% were seen once. From germline, CDR1 is ENHRY and CDR2 SYGVKD. This CDR3 is built from 14 residues. After removal of 7 bases from V and 4 bases from J, the junction contained 3 bases not matched to a gene. This clonotype appeared a few times. The chain has TRBV10-3 and TRBJ2-3, with 12 bases matching TRBD2. This sequence originates from a man aged 18 to 30 in good health. The sequenced material came from naive T cells sorted from blood. CDR3 sequence (DNA): TGTGCCATCACTAGCGGGAGGGGTCCAGATACGCAGTATTTT. Translating gives CAITSGRGPDTQYF.